This is a list of T cell receptor beta chains from one sample in a study of control samples from healthy donors and cancer patients. Sequencing used immunoSEQ multiplex PCR; TCRdb keeps in-frame clones, though not all of them. The profile shows tens of thousands of clones, about 93% of them singletons. Source material: blood. These receptors originate from a young man in good health. CDR3s include the opening cysteine and the closing phenylalanine or tryptophan. A D gene is named only where the DNA matches it firmly. For some rows the clone size is stated as once, few or many, or as a class when expanded; others skip it.

>-|TRBD1|TRBJ1-3|TRBV27
CASRVTGTGLSYSGNTIYF
TGTGCCAGCAGAGTAACCGGGACAGGCCTTTCTTACTCTGGAAACACCATATATTTT
>once|-|TRBJ1-2|TRBV19
CASRPGTLVNYGYTF
TGTGCCAGTAGACCCGGGACACTTGTTAACTATGGCTACACCTTC
>-|TRBD2|TRBJ2-1|TRBV3-1/TRBV3-2
CASRTSGTYNEQFF
TGTGCCAGCAGGACTAGCGGGACTTACAATGAGCAGTTCTTC
>-|-|TRBJ1-1|TRBV15
CATSRQRGGTEAFF
TGTGCCACCAGCAGGCAGAGGGGGGGCACTGAAGCTTTCTTT
>-|-|TRBJ2-1|TRBV11-3
CASSLGPRGNEQFF
TGTGCCAGCAGCTTAGGGCCGCGCGGGAATGAGCAGTTCTTC
>-|-|TRBJ1-1|TRBV11-2
CASSFPNTEAFF
TGTGCCAGCAGCTTTCCGAACACTGAAGCTTTCTTT
>-|TRBD1|TRBJ2-7|TRBV5-1
CASSPPQGPSYEQYF
TGCGCCAGCAGCCCCCCACAGGGGCCCTCCTACGAGCAGTACTTC
>-|TRBD1|TRBJ1-6|TRBV6-1
CASSEVPTGTSPLHF
TGTGCCAGCAGTGAGGTCCCGACAGGGACTTCACCCCTCCACTTT
>-|-|TRBJ2-7|TRBV9
CASSVGDGGPYEQYF
TGTGCCAGCAGCGTAGGGGATGGGGGACCCTACGAGCAGTACTTC
>-|TRBD1|TRBJ1-3|TRBV4-3
CASSQFDRGIGNTIYF
TGCGCCAGCAGCCAGTTTGACAGGGGAATAGGAAACACCATATATTTT
>-|TRBD1|TRBJ1-4|TRBV18
CASSRQGVELATNEKLFF
TGTGCCAGCTCCCGACAGGGGGTGGAACTTGCAACTAATGAAAAACTGTTTTTT
>-|TRBD2|TRBJ2-1|TRBV5-1
CASSSGLAGEREQFF
TGCGCCAGCAGCTCGGGACTAGCGGGTGAGCGTGAGCAGTTCTTC